What follows are 29 T cell receptor beta chains derived from one specimen sequenced in a study of blood T cell repertoires in COVID-19. Repertoires were generated with immunoSEQ multiplex PCR, while TCRdb's copy carries only in-frame clones and drops some. The sample includes more than 85,000 clones, about 85% of them seen just once. Sequencing was done on a sample of peripheral blood. All receptors derive from an older man with acute or convalescent COVID-19.

The rearrangement joins TRBV2 to TRBJ2-3, with TRBD2 identical over 9 bases. The CDR3 runs 17 residues. Trimming removed 7 bases from V and 3 bases from J; junction bases left unmatched: 14. Germline values: CDR1 SNHLY, CDR2 FYNNEI. CDR3 sequence reads: CASKRGLAQAGTDTQYF. In DNA, the CDR3 is TGTGCCAGCAAAAGGGGACTAGCCCAAGCTGGGACAGATACGCAGTATTTT.

The V call is TRBV6-5, the J call TRBJ1-1; D is unclear. CDR3 length equals 15 residues. Between the trimmed V and J ends, which lost 7 bases and 2 bases, there was a span of 17 bases. Germline assignment: CDR1 MNHEY and CDR2 SVGAGI. CDR3 nucleotides: TGTGCCAGCACCGAATTGGCAGGCTCAAACACTGAAGCTTTCTTT. It specifies CASTELAGSNTEAFF.

This sequence joins TRBV6-5 and TRBJ1-5, with D possibly being TRBD1 (6 bases). The CDR3 extends over 15 amino acids. Germline V CDR1 and CDR2: MNHEY, SVGAGI. V gave up 5 bases and J gave up 5 bases, with 16 bases separating them. The CDR3, as DNA: TGTGCCAGCAGTACAGGGTGGGGAGCGGATCAGCCCCAGCATTTT. As protein: CASSTGWGADQPQHF.

The CDR3 here is CASSQSSEEFF. The CDR3 nucleotides read TGTGCCAGCAGCCAGTCTAGCGAGGAGTTCTTC. J is TRBJ2-1 and V is TRBV5-4, with a possible D match to TRBD2 (6 bases). CDR1 is SGHNT, CDR2 YYREEE, per germline (reference sequence). This CDR3 spans 11 amino acids. Trimming cost V 4 bases and J 14 bases, with 13 bases left between them.

V and J are TRBV19 and TRBJ1-5, with D hard to call. Trimming took off 4 bases at V and 4 bases at J, with 8 bases between the two ends. Per germline, CDR1 LNHDA and CDR2 SQIVND (reference sequence). CDR3 length equals 13 residues. The DNA for the CDR3 is TGTGCCAGTAGTAACAGATTGAATCAGCCCCAGCATTTT. It codes for CASSNRLNQPQHF. The whole variable domain, filled in from reference TRBV19 and TRBJ1-5, reads DGGITQSPKYLFRKEGQNVTLSCEQNLNHDAMYWYRQDPGQGLRLIYYSQIVNDFQKGDIAEGYSVSREKKESFPLTVTSAQKNPTAFYLCASSNRLNQPQHFGDGTRLSIL.

This clone was observed a single time. The J gene is TRBJ2-2, the V gene TRBV7-6; D perhaps matches TRBD1 (5 bases). V was shortened by 5 bases and J by 4 bases, with 17 bases between the two germline ends. Germline lookup yields CDR1 SGHVS and CDR2 FNYEAQ. The length of the CDR3 is 16 residues. CDR3 amino acids: CASSPRVAPGTGELFF. CDR3 in DNA: TGTGCCAGCAGCCCCAGGGTTGCCCCGGGCACCGGGGAGCTGTTTTTT. Full variable domain (rest looked up from reference TRBV7-6 and TRBJ2-2): GAGVSQSPRYKVTKRGQDVALRCDPISGHVSLYWYRQALGQGPEFLTYFNYEAQQDKSGLPNDRFSAERPEGSISTLTIQRTEQRDSAMYRCASSPRVAPGTGELFFGEGSRLTVL.

The V and J genes are TRBV7-6 and TRBJ1-5, with TRBD1 matching 12 bases. Germline V gives CDR1 SGHVS, CDR2 FNYEAQ. CDR3 length: 19 residues. The junction had 7 bases not matched to a gene; V was cut back by 1 base and J by 0 bases. The CDR3 nucleotides read TGTGCCAGCAGCTTAGGGGGGACAGGGGGCCCCTATAGCAATCAGCCCCAGCATTTT. It specifies CASSLGGTGGPYSNQPQHF. The variable domain in full, with the rest retrieved from reference TRBV7-6 and TRBJ1-5, is GAGVSQSPRYKVTKRGQDVALRCDPISGHVSLYWYRQALGQGPEFLTYFNYEAQQDKSGLPNDRFSAERPEGSISTLTIQRTEQRDSAMYRCASSLGGTGGPYSNQPQHFGDGTRLSIL.

CDR3 in DNA: TGTGCCAGCAGCTACAGGGAAAGAATGAACACTGAAGCTTTCTTT. Protein sequence: CASSYRERMNTEAFF. The V call is TRBV5-4, the J call TRBJ1-1; TRBD1 is a possible D gene (6 bases). Germline lookup yields CDR1 SGHNT and CDR2 YYREEE (reference sequence). The CDR3 has 15 residues. V lost 3 bases and J 0 bases, leaving 12 bases between the germline ends.

The rearrangement links TRBV9 to TRBJ1-4, with D perhaps TRBD1 (5 bases). CDR1 is SGDLS, CDR2 YYNGEE, per germline. CDR3 length: 16 residues. V lost 4 bases, J lost 0 bases, and 13 bases lay in between. The CDR3, as DNA: TGTGCCAGCAGCCCTGATCTCAGGGCAACTAATGAAAAACTGTTTTTT. It encodes CASSPDLRATNEKLFF.

The chain recombines TRBV5-1 with TRBJ1-2; 7 bases match TRBD1. Germline CDR1 SGHRS, CDR2 YFSETQ. This CDR3 contains 15 residues. V dropped 0 bases and J dropped 4; count of bases not matched to a gene: 6. This CDR3 reads CASSLEPGTAYGYTF. Here the CDR3 DNA reads TGCGCCAGCAGCTTGGAGCCGGGGACAGCCTATGGCTACACCTTC.

V is TRBV9 and J is TRBJ1-2; D gene ambiguous. CDR1 is SGDLS, CDR2 YYNGEE, per germline. The CDR3 contains 14 residues. Trimming cost V 0 bases and J 8 bases, with 14 bases left between them. The CDR3 sequence is CASSVDTEYGGYTF. The CDR3 coding sequence is TGTGCCAGCAGCGTAGACACGGAGTACGGGGGCTACACCTTC. Full variable domain (missing parts from reference TRBV9 and TRBJ1-2): DSGVTQTPKHLITATGQRVTLRCSPRSGDLSVYWYQQSLDQGLQFLIQYYNGEERAKGNILERFSAQQFPDLHSELNLSSLELGDSALYFCASSVDTEYGGYTFGSGTRLTVV.

This chain links TRBV7-2 with TRBJ2-6, with 7 nucleotides matching TRBD1. J was trimmed by 4 bases and V by 1 base; bases with no gene match: 10. The CDR3 is made up of 18 amino acids. Germline CDR1 reads SGHTA; CDR2 reads FQGNSA. CDR3 region: CASSLGPERGPGANVLTF. For the CDR3, the DNA is TGTGCCAGCAGCTTAGGGCCCGAGAGGGGGCCAGGGGCCAACGTCCTGACTTTC.

V is TRBV20-1 and J is TRBJ2-3; D remains unclear. Per the germline V gene, CDR1 is DFQATT and CDR2 is SNEGSKA (reference sequence). The length of the CDR3 is 11 residues. The V end lost 5 bases, the J end lost 7 bases, and 10 bases lay between the germline ends. Here the CDR3 DNA reads TGCAGTGCTCCTATAGAGAATACGCAGTATTTT. Amino acids: CSAPIENTQYF.

The genes are TRBV28 and TRBJ1-5; a weak D match, TRBD1 (5 bases). V lost 6 bases and J 4 bases, leaving 19 bases between the germline ends. The CDR3 runs to 16 residues. Germline V gene sequence: CDR1 MDHEN, CDR2 SYDVKM. CDR3 DNA sequence: TGTGCCAGCAGCCCGACGCAGGGCGAACCAAATCAGCCCCAGCATTTT. Protein sequence: CASSPTQGEPNQPQHF.

The chain employs TRBV30 and TRBJ2-3, with D possibly matching TRBD2 (6 bases). The CDR3 length is 14 residues. Looked up from germline, CDR1 is GTSNPN and CDR2 is SVGIG (reference sequence). Trimming took 3 bases from V and 5 from J, leaving 15 bases between them. CDR3 DNA: TGTGCCTGGAGCTTTTCGCGGGGAGGAGATACGCAGTATTTT. This gives the protein CAWSFSRGGDTQYF.

This clone has just one count. The chain combines TRBV5-5 with TRBJ1-4, with 11 positions matching TRBD1. Germline V gene lookup returns CDR1 SGHKS and CDR2 YYEKEE (reference sequence). J gave up 6 bases and V 2 bases, and 9 bases lay outside the gene matches. The CDR3 has 17 amino acids. The CDR3 reads CASSFYGQGALDEKLFF. The CDR3 DNA reads as TGTGCCAGCAGCTTTTATGGACAGGGGGCACTAGATGAAAAACTGTTTTTT.

This clone came up a few times. This sequence joins TRBV6-5 and TRBJ1-5; D perhaps matches TRBD1 (5 bases). V was trimmed by 5 bases and J by 3 bases, leaving 14 bases between them. This CDR3 is built from 15 residues. Germline loops: CDR1 MNHEY, CDR2 SVGAGI. The DNA of the CDR3 is TGTGCCAGCAGTCGCTCCGACAGTTACAATCAGCCCCAGCATTTT. Protein: CASSRSDSYNQPQHF.

This clone was recorded once. The rearrangement links TRBV27 to TRBJ1-6; no definite D call. CDR3 length: 14 residues. The V end lost 1 base, the J end lost 4 bases, and 5 bases lay between the germline ends. CDR1 and CDR2 (germline): MNHEY, SMNVEV (reference sequence). CDR3 nucleotide sequence: TGTGCCAGCAGTTTATATCAGTATAATTCACCCCTCCACTTT. It encodes CASSLYQYNSPLHF.

The rearrangement links TRBV5-1 to TRBJ2-3, with 7 bases lining up with TRBD2. Germline assignment: CDR1 SGHRS and CDR2 YFSETQ. The CDR3 has 14 amino acids. Trimming at V came to 3 bases and at J to 2 bases, leaving 3 bases not matched to a gene. For the CDR3, the DNA is TGCGCCAGCAGCTGGGGACTAAACACAGATACGCAGTATTTT. Its translation is CASSWGLNTDTQYF.

The chain combines TRBV4-1 with TRBJ1-1; D remains ambiguous. Between the trimmed V and J ends, which lost 4 bases and 3 bases, there was a span of 12 bases. The CDR3 is 14 amino acids. CDR1 is MGHRA, CDR2 YSYEKL, per germline. The chain's CDR3 is CASSPRLQDTEAFF. The CDR3 DNA sequence: TGCGCCAGCAGCCCAAGGTTGCAGGACACTGAAGCTTTCTTT.

Turning to this clone: This CDR3 is missing its conserved last phenylalanine or tryptophan, likely due to a read error. V gene TRBV12-3 or TRBV12-4 combines with J gene TRBJ1-2; D gene uncertain. CDR3 size: 13 residues. The ends were cut back, 1 base at V and 5 bases at J, with 8 bases in the middle. The CDR3 sequence: CASSLGHAYGYTL. DNA of the CDR3: TGTGCCAGCAGTTTAGGACACGCATATGGCTACACCCTC.

This chain uses TRBV5-4 with TRBJ1-4; D is possibly TRBD1 (5 bases). The germline CDR1 and CDR2 sequences are SGHNT and YYREEE (reference sequence). This CDR3 is built from 14 residues. V was shortened by 0 bases and J by 7 bases, with 10 bases between the two germline ends. This CDR3 reads CASSLAIGAEKLFF. Here the CDR3 DNA reads TGTGCCAGCAGCTTGGCCATAGGGGCTGAAAAACTGTTTTTT.

The chain combines TRBV5-5 with TRBJ1-2; D remains ambiguous. V was shortened by 0 bases and J by 1 base, with 7 bases between the two germline ends. CDR3 length equals 14 residues. Germline assignment: CDR1 SGHKS and CDR2 YYEKEE (reference sequence). The CDR3 nucleotides read TGTGCCAGCAGCTTGGTCCCAGTTAACTATGGCTACACCTTC. Translating it yields CASSLVPVNYGYTF.

This clone was seen only a few times. CDR3 loop: CASSSGQSHYGYTF. Here the CDR3 DNA reads TGTGCCAGCAGTTCGGGACAGTCTCACTATGGCTACACCTTC. The chain has TRBV27 and TRBJ1-2; 7 bases line up with TRBD1. The V gene end was trimmed by 4 bases and the J gene end by 3 bases; junction bases not matched to a gene: 5. The CDR3 is made up of 14 amino acids. Germline CDR1 and CDR2: MNHEY and SMNVEV (reference sequence).

J is TRBJ1-6 and V is TRBV18; D not resolved. CDR3 length equals 13 residues. Germline assignment: CDR1 KGHSH and CDR2 LQKENI. V was shortened by 1 base and J by 8 bases, with 6 bases between the two germline ends. CDR3 amino acids: CASSPLEDSPLHF. CDR3 in DNA: TGTGCCAGCTCACCACTCGAGGATTCACCCCTCCACTTT.

The sample holds a few counts of this clone. The V and J genes are TRBV6-5 and TRBJ1-1, with D possibly matching TRBD1 (5 bases). The CDR3 contains 13 residues. Germline V lookup: CDR1 MNHEY, CDR2 SVGAGI. With 6 bases removed from V and 1 base from J, the gap between germline ends came to 9 bases. This chain's CDR3 is CASRPGGNTEAFF. The CDR3 coding sequence is TGTGCCAGCAGGCCGGGGGGGAACACTGAAGCTTTCTTT.

The rearrangement links TRBV2 to TRBJ1-1; D might be TRBD1 (5 bases). The V and J ends lost 4 bases and 5 bases respectively, with 14 bases between them. The germline V gene encodes CDR1 SNHLY and CDR2 FYNNEI. There are 14 residues in the CDR3. CDR3 bases: TGTGCCAGCAGTGTCGGGACTATGACAACTGAAGCTTTCTTT. Protein product: CASSVGTMTTEAFF.

The rearrangement joins TRBV27 to TRBJ1-6, with TRBD1 matching over 8 bases. The V and J ends lost 6 bases and 8 bases, in that order; junction bases with no gene match: 15. This CDR3 has 17 amino acids. Germline CDR1 and CDR2: MNHEY and SMNVEV (reference sequence). The CDR3 sequence is CASSLPPGQASHSPLHF. CDR3 DNA: TGTGCCAGCAGCCTTCCCCCGGGACAGGCTTCGCATTCACCCCTCCACTTT.

This chain joins TRBV4-1 and TRBJ2-2; TRBD1 might be the D (6 bases). Deletions cut 5 bases from V and 7 bases from J, with 23 bases between. CDR1 and CDR2 from the germline V gene are MGHRA and YSYEKL. The CDR3 loop spans 17 amino acids. CDR3 residues: CASSKRFQTGRSGELFF. The CDR3 DNA reads as TGCGCCAGCAGCAAGAGATTTCAAACAGGGCGGAGCGGGGAGCTGTTTTTT.